Below, 30 T cell receptor beta chains from the same sample are listed, as sequenced in a study of T-cell memory formation after mild COVID-19 (dated by TCRdb to the early 2020s). Receptors were amplified or captured by 5' RACE. The listed sequencing device is Illumina NovaSeq 6000. TCRdb itself trimmed the public reads at Q25 with fastp, ran MiXCR and retained productive beta chains. CDR3 protein duplicates are merged, each entry listing the most common genes and DNA. The sample yields 350,000 or so distinct CDR3 sequences; about 20% were counted once. The top ten constitute around 20% of the sample. The sample comprised PBMCs or a T cell subset sorted from them (not recorded which). These receptors all stem from a man in his late teens or twenties who had mild COVID-19 (a few samples of this study predate the infection). The sample titles of this study are shuffled in the database, so cell type and time point are left out; the donor was told from shared clones.

The rearrangement uses TRBV3-1 and TRBJ1-2; possibly TRBD1 for D (6 bases). V was clipped by 6 bases and J by 6 bases, with 14 bases between them. Germline CDR1 and CDR2: LGHDT and YNNKEL (reference sequence). CDR3 length equals 13 residues. The CDR3 here is CASRSTGSHGYTF. The DNA of the CDR3 is TGTGCCAGCAGGAGTACAGGGTCCCATGGCTACACCTTC.

This chain joins TRBV2 and TRBJ1-5; 8 positions agree with TRBD1. Germline loops: CDR1 SNHLY, CDR2 FYNNEI. V shed 3 bases and J 10 bases; nucleotides not matched to a gene: 11. The CDR3 sequence is 15 residues long. CDR3 protein: CASSDESGGGGPQHF. CDR3 DNA: TGTGCCAGCAGTGATGAGTCAGGGGGCGGAGGTCCCCAGCATTTT.

The rearrangement links TRBV18 to TRBJ1-1; 9 bases map to TRBD1. The CDR3 has 16 residues. V gave up 6 bases and J gave up 4 bases; unmatched junction bases: 12. Germline V gene sequence: CDR1 KGHSH, CDR2 LQKENI. CDR3 sequence reads: CASSYDRGGSFTEAFF. CDR3 sequence (DNA): TGTGCCAGCTCTTACGACAGGGGGGGGTCGTTCACTGAAGCTTTCTTT.

V usage is TRBV15 and J usage is TRBJ1-3; D not resolved. Per the germline V gene, CDR1 is LNHNV and CDR2 is YYDKDF (reference sequence). Trimming took 0 bases from V and 3 from J, leaving 0 bases between them. The CDR3 sequence is 12 residues long. As DNA, the CDR3 is TGTGCCACCAGCAGAGATGGAAACACCATATATTTT. This sequence encodes CATSRDGNTIYF.

The J gene is TRBJ1-4, the V gene TRBV6-1; 8 bases agree with TRBD1. V trimming: 6 bases; J trimming: 10 bases; junction bases outside the gene matches: 10. CDR1 MNHNS and CDR2 SASEGT come from the germline V gene. This CDR3 has 14 residues. CDR3 protein: CASSKTGEQGKLFF. CDR3 DNA: TGTGCCAGCAGCAAGACAGGGGAACAGGGAAAACTGTTTTTT.

The V gene is TRBV5-1, the J gene TRBJ2-3, with D tentatively TRBD2 (5 bases). Germline CDR1 SGHRS, CDR2 YFSETQ. V lost 5 bases, J lost 0 bases, and 10 bases lay in between. The CDR3 consists of 14 residues. The CDR3 loop reads CASRETTSTDTQYF. The CDR3, as DNA: TGCGCCAGCAGGGAGACTACAAGCACAGATACGCAGTATTTT.

The V gene is TRBV20-1, the J gene TRBJ1-5; 7 bases fit TRBD1. The length of the CDR3 is 13 residues. CDR1 is DFQATT and CDR2 is SNEGSKA in the germline V gene (reference sequence). With V trimmed by 5 bases and J by 4 bases, 5 bases remained unmatched. The CDR3 sequence: CSAGSRGNQPQHF. In nucleotides, the CDR3 is TGCAGTGCTGGCTCCAGGGGGAATCAGCCCCAGCATTTT.

The chain recombines TRBV5-1 with TRBJ2-1, with 7 bases that match TRBD1. This CDR3 contains 14 residues. Trimming removed 4 bases from V and 8 bases from J; junction bases left unmatched: 9. Germline lookup yields CDR1 SGHRS and CDR2 YFSETQ. The CDR3 reads CASSHPAGGDEQFF. DNA for the CDR3: TGCGCCAGCAGCCACCCGGCAGGGGGTGATGAGCAGTTCTTC.

The rearrangement uses TRBV7-8 and TRBJ1-1, with D possibly TRBD1 on 5 matching bases. Trimming took off 1 base at V and 4 bases at J, with 10 bases between the two ends. CDR3 size: 14 residues. Germline-derived CDR1 and CDR2 are SGHVS and FQNEAQ. The CDR3 sequence: CASSLVQEGTEAFF. CDR3 nucleotides: TGTGCCAGCAGCTTAGTACAGGAAGGCACTGAAGCTTTCTTT.

J is TRBJ2-7 and V is TRBV3-1; either TRBD1 or TRBD2 may supply D (5 bases each). Between the trimmed V and J ends, which lost 7 bases and 3 bases, there was a span of 19 bases. Germline-derived CDR1 and CDR2 are LGHDT and YNNKEL (reference sequence). This CDR3 is 15 amino acids long. The CDR3 region has the DNA TGTGCCAGCAACCCGAAGAGGGGCATACTCTACGAGCAGTACTTC. This sequence encodes CASNPKRGILYEQYF.

This clonotype has at least ten counts. This sequence joins TRBV5-1 and TRBJ2-1, with 10 bases identical to TRBD1. This CDR3 region has 15 residues. The germline CDR1 and CDR2 sequences are SGHRS and YFSETQ. J was trimmed by 8 bases and V by 8 bases; bases with no gene match: 13. Here the CDR3 DNA reads TGCGCCAGGGGACTCCGGGACAGGGGAATCGATGAGCAGTTCTTC. Protein: CARGLRDRGIDEQFF.

The chain combines TRBV2 with TRBJ2-7, with 8 bases fitting TRBD1. Trimming took 6 bases from V and 7 from J; bases not matched to a gene: 8. Germline CDR1 SNHLY, CDR2 FYNNEI. CDR3 size: 13 residues. The CDR3: CASRQDREKEQYV. The CDR3 coding sequence is TGTGCCAGCAGACAGGACAGGGAGAAAGAGCAGTACGTC.

The genes are TRBV5-3 and TRBJ1-1, with D possibly being TRBD1 (5 bases). TRBV5-3 is treated as an ORF (open reading frame) with a function not yet certain. Trimming removed 8 bases at V and 1 base at J, with 12 bases between. This CDR3 is 13 amino acids long. For the CDR3, the DNA is TGTGCCAGGCTGGGGCAGACGAACACTGAAGCTTTCTTT. This gives the protein CARLGQTNTEAFF.

This clonotype was seen ten or more times. The chain recombines TRBV27 with TRBJ2-7; D may match TRBD1 or TRBD2 (6 bases each). The CDR3 is 17 residues long. V was shortened by 4 bases and J by 9 bases, with 28 bases between the two germline ends. CDR1 is MNHEY and CDR2 is SMNVEV in the germline V gene (reference sequence). CDR3 in amino acids: CASSSLVGGYHTTRQYF. The CDR3 DNA sequence: TGTGCCAGCAGTTCTTTGGTGGGGGGCTACCATACCACCCGGCAGTACTTC.

V and J are TRBV20-1 and TRBJ1-1, with no clear D. V shed 1 base and J shed 4 bases, with 16 bases lying between them. This CDR3 region has 15 residues. The germline CDR1 and CDR2 sequences are DFQATT and SNEGSKA (reference sequence). As DNA, the CDR3 is TGCAGTGCTAGAGCCGCGATTGGTCCCGGCACTGAAGCTTTCTTT. Translated: CSARAAIGPGTEAFF.

V gene TRBV29-1 combines with J gene TRBJ2-7; 11 bases align to TRBD1. V shed 7 bases and J 4 bases; nucleotides not matched to a gene: 3. This CDR3 region has 12 residues. Per germline, CDR1 SQVTM and CDR2 ANQGSEA. The CDR3 sequence: CSGRDRGYEQYF. As DNA, the CDR3 is TGCAGCGGCCGGGACAGGGGGTACGAGCAGTACTTC.

This clonotype was observed many times. Written as DNA, the CDR3 is TGTGCCAGCAGCCAAGATTTAGCGGGGGGCTACGAGCAGTACTTC. Translation gives CASSQDLAGGYEQYF. The V and J genes are TRBV4-2 and TRBJ2-7; 10 nucleotides match TRBD2. Losses at the gene ends were 0 bases for V and 3 bases for J; bases not matched to a gene: 2. Germline V CDR1 and CDR2: LGHNA, YNFKEQ. The CDR3 runs 15 residues.

This clonotype was counted ten times or more. The genes are TRBV7-2 and TRBJ1-4; no clear D. The CDR3 contains 17 residues. The V end was cut by 1 base, the J end by 7 bases, with 19 bases between. Per germline, CDR1 SGHTA and CDR2 FQGNSA. The CDR3 reads CASSLGLGGGSSEKLFF. CDR3 coding DNA: TGTGCCAGCAGCTTAGGTCTTGGAGGAGGATCTAGTGAAAAACTGTTTTTT.

This clonotype was detected only a few times. The chain employs TRBV7-2 and TRBJ2-5; 8 bases are shared with TRBD1. The germline CDR1 and CDR2 sequences are SGHTA and FQGNSA. The ends lost 6 bases at V and 6 bases at J; junction bases unmatched: 9. This CDR3 region has 14 residues. The CDR3 spells CASSYGQGRQTQYF. In nucleotides, the CDR3 is TGTGCCAGCAGTTATGGACAGGGAAGGCAGACCCAGTACTTC.

This clonotype appeared a few times. The chain uses TRBV7-9 and TRBJ2-7; D is unresolved. The CDR3 has 11 amino acids. Between the trimmed V and J ends, which lost 6 bases and 2 bases, there was a span of 5 bases. CDR1 and CDR2 from the germline V gene are SEHNR and FQNEAQ (reference sequence). The CDR3 DNA sequence: TGTGCCAGCAGGGGCACCTACGAGCAGTACTTC. This codes for CASRGTYEQYF. Full variable domain (remainder filled in from reference TRBV7-9 and TRBJ2-7): DTGVSQNPRHKITKRGQNVTFRCDPISEHNRLYWYRQTLGQGPEFLTYFQNEAQLEKSRLLSDRFSAERPKGSFSTLEIQRTEQGDSAMYLCASRGTYEQYFGPGTRLTVT.

There are many counts of this clonotype. The chain uses TRBV29-1 and TRBJ2-2; D is tentatively TRBD1 or TRBD2 (5 bases each). This CDR3 comprises 13 residues. The V gene's germline CDR1 is SQVTM and CDR2 ANQGSEA. V lost 4 bases, J lost 1 base, and 7 bases lay in between. This chain's CDR3 is CSVGDGNTGELFF. For the CDR3, the DNA is TGCAGCGTTGGGGACGGGAACACCGGGGAGCTGTTTTTT.

The gene calls are TRBV7-3 and TRBJ2-2; D not certain. The V end lost 1 base, the J end lost 6 bases, and 9 bases lay between the germline ends. The CDR3 has 14 residues. CDR1 and CDR2 from the germline V gene are SGHTA and FQGTGA. Written as DNA, the CDR3 is TGTGCCAGCAGCTTAAAGCCAGCAGCCGGGGAGCTGTTTTTT. Amino acids: CASSLKPAAGELFF.

This chain joins TRBV4-3 and TRBJ1-1; TRBD1 matches 7 bases. Trimming took 4 bases from V and 0 from J; bases not matched to a gene: 5. The germline CDR1 and CDR2 sequences are LGHNA and YSLEER. There are 15 residues in the CDR3. The CDR3 region is CASSRGDRVNTEAFF. CDR3 sequence (DNA): TGCGCCAGCAGCCGCGGAGACAGGGTGAACACTGAAGCTTTCTTT.

This clonotype was found a few times. V usage is TRBV20-1 and J usage is TRBJ1-2, with a weak D call TRBD1 (6 bases). Germline V gives CDR1 DFQATT, CDR2 SNEGSKA (reference sequence). This CDR3 region has 14 residues. Trimming pared 6 bases from V and 6 bases from J, leaving 20 bases between. The CDR3 region has the DNA TGCAGTGCCCCTCACCCGGGGGCTCGAGATGGCTACACCTTC. It codes for CSAPHPGARDGYTF.

This chain connects TRBV27 to TRBJ2-7, with D hard to call. Trimming stripped 8 bases from V and 2 bases from J, with 13 bases between. The CDR3 sequence is 13 residues long. The germline CDR1 and CDR2 sequences are MNHEY and SMNVEV (reference sequence). In DNA, the CDR3 is TGTGCCAGCGCCGGTGGGCTAGCCTACGAGCAGTACTTC. This gives the protein CASAGGLAYEQYF.

This clonotype was detected a few times. The gene calls are TRBV9 and TRBJ2-3; 9 nucleotides align to TRBD2. Germline V gene sequence: CDR1 SGDLS, CDR2 YYNGEE. The CDR3 covers 16 residues. The V and J ends lost 4 bases and 2 bases, in that order; junction bases with no gene match: 8. The CDR3 here is CASSQGLAVHTDTQYF. The CDR3 nucleotides read TGTGCCAGCAGCCAGGGACTAGCAGTACACACAGATACGCAGTATTTT.

The sample holds a few counts of this clonotype. The chain joins TRBV6-5 to TRBJ2-3, with TRBD1 as a possible D gene (5 bases). Germline lookup yields CDR1 MNHEY and CDR2 SVGAGI. This CDR3 has 14 amino acids. Between the trimmed V and J ends, which lost 6 bases and 2 bases, there was a span of 12 bases. The CDR3, as DNA: TGTGCCAGCAGCCGACAGCAAAACACAGATACGCAGTATTTT. As protein: CASSRQQNTDTQYF.

This clonotype came up a few times. The DNA for the CDR3 is TGTGCCAGCAGCCCTCCCAGGACCCTCTACAATGAGCAGTTCTTC. This sequence encodes CASSPPRTLYNEQFF. This chain joins TRBV9 and TRBJ2-1; D is ambiguous. CDR3 size: 15 residues. The germline V and J ends were trimmed by 4 bases and 3 bases, with 14 bases remaining between them. CDR1 and CDR2 from the germline V gene are SGDLS and YYNGEE. The full variable domain, in which reference TRBV9 and TRBJ2-1 provide the parts outside the CDR3, is DSGVTQTPKHLITATGQRVTLRCSPRSGDLSVYWYQQSLDQGLQFLIQYYNGEERAKGNILERFSAQQFPDLHSELNLSSLELGDSALYFCASSPPRTLYNEQFFGPGTRLTVL.

V usage is TRBV4-1 and J usage is TRBJ2-6; TRBD1 matches at 10 bases. V lost 3 bases to trimming and J lost 2 bases; unmatched junction nucleotides: 7. This CDR3 is built from 18 residues. Germline V gene sequence: CDR1 MGHRA, CDR2 YSYEKL. This CDR3 reads CASSHGDRGMTGANVLTF. DNA for the CDR3: TGCGCCAGCAGCCACGGGGACAGGGGTATGACTGGGGCCAACGTCCTGACTTTC.

In this sample, this clonotype turned up a few times. The chain recombines TRBV12-3 or TRBV12-4 with TRBJ2-1, with 12 bases that match TRBD1. The CDR3 covers 17 residues. V trimming: 5 bases; J trimming: 4 bases; junction bases outside the gene matches: 9. The DNA of the CDR3 is TGTGCCAGCAGTGGGACCGGGACAGGGGGCCCTTACAATGAGCAGTTCTTC. Translating it yields CASSGTGTGGPYNEQFF.